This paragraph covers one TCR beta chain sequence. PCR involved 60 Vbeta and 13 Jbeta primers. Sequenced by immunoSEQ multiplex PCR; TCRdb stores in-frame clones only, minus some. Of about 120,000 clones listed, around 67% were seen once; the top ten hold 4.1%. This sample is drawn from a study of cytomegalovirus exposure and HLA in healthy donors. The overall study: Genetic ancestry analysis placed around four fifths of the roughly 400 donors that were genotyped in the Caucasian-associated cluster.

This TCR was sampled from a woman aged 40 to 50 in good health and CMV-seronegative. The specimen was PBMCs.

CDR3 nucleotides: TGTGCCAGTAGGGGACAGGGGCCTTCGAACACTGAAGCTTTCTTT. This encodes CASRGQGPSNTEAFF. V is TRBV19 and J is TRBJ1-1, with 10 nucleotides matching TRBD1. The CDR3 has 15 amino acids. The trim removed 6 bases at V and 1 base at J, leaving 5 bases unmatched. Germline CDR1 LNHDA, CDR2 SQIVND (reference sequence).